This T cell receptor beta chain was captured by sequencing in a study of blood T cell repertoires in COVID-19. Using immunoSEQ multiplex PCR, the repertoire was profiled, and TCRdb retains in-frame clones only, with some absent. The table shows a few hundred thousand clones, with roughly 77% occurring only once. V shed 5 bases and J shed 5 bases, with 16 bases lying between them. Germline-derived CDR1 and CDR2 are SGHTA and FQGNSA. The CDR3 length is 15 residues. This clone was picked up a small number of times. The chain couples TRBV7-2 to TRBJ1-5; TRBD1 might be the D (6 bases). This clonotype was sampled from a man aged 35-49 years who had recovered from COVID-19. Sequencing input: PBMCs or T cells enriched from blood (not recorded which). The CDR3 DNA is TGTGCCAGCAGCCTAGGGGGGGGCGCGCATCAGCCCCAGCATTTT. Protein sequence: CASSLGGGAHQPQHF.